Included here is one T cell receptor (beta chain) sequence, with context. An assay was performed, and its level was deep. Genomic DNA of each subset was evenly split across several immunoSEQ plates. Data came from immunoSEQ multiplex PCR; TCRdb stores just in-frame clones and leaves some out. In the table there are about 1.1 million clones, around 78% of which are singletons. This entry comes from a study of shared clonotypes between healthy human individuals. The trim removed 2 bases at V and 1 base at J, leaving 10 bases unmatched. Per the germline V gene, CDR1 is SGHRS and CDR2 is YFSETQ. The CDR3 covers 18 residues.

The chain has TRBV5-1 and TRBJ2-3, with 10 bases fitting TRBD2. Sequencing input: memory CD4+ T cells from PBMCs. Sample subset: CD45RA-negative fraction. The TCR comes from a man aged 18 to 30 in good health. Some clones in this sample may be carry-over from other donors' samples. The CDR3 protein is CASSFRLAGAGRTDTQYF. The CDR3 bases are TGCGCCAGCAGCTTTCGTCTAGCGGGAGCGGGTCGCACAGATACGCAGTATTTT.